One T cell receptor beta chain is described in this entry. The data stem from a study of T cell changes during pregnancy in multiple sclerosis. This CDR3 spans 16 amino acids. Germline loops: CDR1 SGHAT, CDR2 FQNNGV. Deletions cut 1 base from V and 1 base from J, with 11 bases between. Clones were sequenced by immunoSEQ multiplex PCR, and TCRdb holds only the in-frame ones, with some missing. The sample consists of tens of thousands of clones, 90% of them appearing once. The sample consisted of CD8+ T cells from peripheral blood mononuclear cells, taken before pregnancy. The origin of this receptor is a female donor with multiple sclerosis, enrolled in a pregnancy study. The gene calls are TRBV11-2 and TRBJ1-3; D possibly corresponds to TRBD1 (5 bases). In DNA form, the CDR3 reads TGTGCCAGCAGCTTAGTAGGGGATCCATCTGGAAACACCATATATTTT. Protein: CASSLVGDPSGNTIYF.